These T cell receptor beta chains were read from a single sample in a study of cytomegalovirus exposure and HLA in healthy donors. Method: immunoSEQ multiplex PCR; TCRdb's copy keeps in-frame clones and lacks some. In the table there are some 160,000 clones, around 78% of which are singletons. Sequencing was performed on PBMCs. The receptors were sampled from a man in his forties in good health and CMV-seronegative. CDR3s include the opening cysteine and the closing phenylalanine or tryptophan. D genes are given only for firm matches. Clone size is not always given. Where it is, it says once, few, many or a class for expanded clones.

clone_size,d_call,v_call,j_call,cdr3_aa,cdr3_nt
.,TRBD1,TRBV7-2,TRBJ1-3,CASSHPGQTGNTIYF,TGTGCCAGCAGCCACCCGGGACAGACTGGAAACACCATATATTTT
.,TRBD2,TRBV5-1,TRBJ2-1,CASSLTSATYNEQFF,TGCGCCAGCAGCTTGACTAGCGCGACCTACAATGAGCAGTTCTTC
.,.,TRBV10-3,TRBJ2-3,CAISEPGQTDTQYF,TGTGCCATCAGTGAGCCCGGACAGACAGATACGCAGTATTTT
.,TRBD1,TRBV2,TRBJ1-1,CASRDGQGGRAFF,TGTGCCAGCAGGGATGGACAGGGTGGTCGGGCTTTCTTT
.,TRBD2,TRBV29-1,TRBJ2-1,CSVGALAGGGNEQFF,TGCAGCGTGGGGGCTTTAGCGGGAGGAGGTAATGAGCAGTTCTTC
few,TRBD1,TRBV5-1,TRBJ2-5,CASSLGNRGYQETQYF,TGCGCCAGCAGCCTAGGCAACAGGGGATACCAAGAGACCCAGTACTTC
.,.,TRBV2,TRBJ1-1,CASSENGAGAFF,TGTGCCAGCAGTGAAAATGGGGCTGGGGCTTTCTTT
.,.,TRBV15,TRBJ1-2,CATSDQDTLNYGYTF,TGTGCCACCAGCGACCAGGACACCCTTAACTATGGCTACACCTTC
few,TRBD1,TRBV19,TRBJ2-2,CASSARGKTGELFF,TGTGCCAGTAGTGCCAGGGGGAAGACCGGGGAGCTGTTTTTT
.,.,TRBV21-1,TRBJ1-3,CASSHRGGNTIYF,TGTGCCAGCAGCCACAGGGGGGGAAACACCATATATTTT